Following are 22 T cell receptor beta chains from one sample sequenced in a study of cytomegalovirus exposure and HLA in healthy donors. Assay: immunoSEQ multiplex PCR; the TCRdb copy retains only in-frame clones and omits some. The sample has some 120,000 clones; 89% are singletons. Sequenced input: PBMCs. The receptor source for this set is a woman between 18 and 29 years old in good health and CMV-seronegative.

The chain combines TRBV11-2 with TRBJ2-7; TRBD1 matches at 9 bases. V gave up 5 bases and J gave up 0 bases; unmatched junction bases: 8. CDR3 length equals 16 residues. CDR1 SGHAT and CDR2 FQNNGV come from the germline V gene. This CDR3 reads CASSEWTGAFSYEQYV. CDR3 nucleotide sequence: TGTGCCAGCAGCGAATGGACAGGGGCCTTCTCCTACGAGCAGTACGTC.

This chain uses TRBV7-6 with TRBJ1-1; D gene uncertain. Germline loops: CDR1 SGHVS, CDR2 FNYEAQ. Trimming removed 5 bases from V and 4 bases from J, with 17 bases in between. The CDR3 contains 15 residues. The CDR3 loop is CASSLRVGGSTEAFF. The CDR3 coding sequence is TGTGCCAGCAGCCTCCGGGTTGGAGGGTCCACTGAAGCTTTCTTT.

The chain couples TRBV11-2 to TRBJ2-7; no clear D gene. The V and J ends lost 8 bases and 0 bases respectively, with 11 bases between them. The CDR3 spans 13 residues. Germline loops: CDR1 SGHAT, CDR2 FQNNGV. CDR3 region: CASATPISYEQYF. The CDR3 DNA reads TGTGCCAGCGCCACTCCAATCTCCTACGAGCAGTACTTC. Full variable domain (remainder filled in from reference TRBV11-2 and TRBJ2-7): EAGVAQSPRYKIIEKRQSVAFWCNPISGHATLYWYQQILGQGPKLLIQFQNNGVVDDSQLPKDRFSAERLKGVDSTLKIQPAKLEDSAVYLCASATPISYEQYFGPGTRLTVT.

J is TRBJ1-1 and V is TRBV5-5; 7 bases align to TRBD1. Germline assignment: CDR1 SGHKS and CDR2 YYEKEE (reference sequence). CDR3 length: 16 amino acids. After removal of 0 bases from V and 3 bases from J, the junction contained 8 bases not matched to a gene. The CDR3 nucleotides are TGTGCCAGCAGCTTGGCTACGACAGGGATATACACTGAAGCTTTCTTT. Its protein product is CASSLATTGIYTEAFF.

The chain uses TRBV7-7 and TRBJ2-2; maybe TRBD2 (5 bases). V gave up 6 bases and J gave up 1 base, with 9 bases separating them. The CDR3 is 14 residues long. CDR1 and CDR2 (germline): SSHAT, FNYEAQ (reference sequence). The CDR3 protein is CASRKSGNTGELFF. DNA for the CDR3: TGTGCCAGCAGAAAAAGCGGGAACACCGGGGAGCTGTTTTTT.

V and J are TRBV6-1 and TRBJ2-5; D not resolved. Germline loops: CDR1 MNHNS, CDR2 SASEGT. Trimming stripped 6 bases from V and 4 bases from J, with 6 bases between. The CDR3 runs 11 residues. The CDR3 sequence: CASSRGETQYF. The CDR3 DNA reads TGTGCCAGCAGCAGAGGAGAGACCCAGTACTTC.

The chain is built from TRBV7-9 and TRBJ2-1, with 7 bases lining up with TRBD2. The CDR3 is 16 residues long. Losses at the gene ends were 4 bases for V and 2 bases for J; bases not matched to a gene: 8. CDR1 is SEHNR and CDR2 is FQNEAQ in the germline V gene (reference sequence). CDR3 region: CASSSLTSRTYNEQFF. The DNA of the CDR3 is TGTGCCAGCAGCTCCTTGACTAGCAGGACCTACAATGAGCAGTTCTTC.

V and J are TRBV6-6 and TRBJ1-1; D unclear. Germline V gene sequence: CDR1 MNHNY, CDR2 SVGAGI (reference sequence). This CDR3 spans 11 amino acids. The V and J ends lost 4 bases and 6 bases respectively, with 6 bases between them. CDR3 in amino acids: CASSSGAEAFF. Here the CDR3 DNA reads TGTGCCAGCAGTTCCGGGGCTGAAGCTTTCTTT.

This clone came up once. Other DNA sequences in this sample translate to the same CDR3. The genes are TRBV18 and TRBJ1-1, with D perhaps TRBD1 (6 bases). This CDR3 is built from 13 residues. Germline V gene lookup returns CDR1 KGHSH and CDR2 LQKENI. V dropped 3 bases and J dropped 3 bases, with 8 bases sitting between them. As DNA, the CDR3 is TGTGCCAGCTCACCGCGACAGGACACTGAAGCTTTCTTT. It is translated as CASSPRQDTEAFF.

V gene TRBV2 combines with J gene TRBJ2-3; D is perhaps TRBD1 (5 bases). Trimming left V 8 bases short and J 5 bases short, with 11 bases between. This CDR3 has 12 amino acids. In germline, CDR1 is SNHLY, CDR2 FYNNEI. The CDR3 bases are TGTGCCAGCGGACACGGCTTAGATACGCAGTATTTT. Its translation is CASGHGLDTQYF.

The gene calls are TRBV5-5 and TRBJ2-7, with D possibly matching TRBD1 (6 bases). CDR3 length: 16 amino acids. Deletions cut 0 bases from V and 4 bases from J, with 17 bases between. Per the germline V gene, CDR1 is SGHKS and CDR2 is YYEKEE (reference sequence). The CDR3 DNA follows: TGTGCCAGCAGCTTGGTAGGGTCAGGGGAGACGTACGAGCAGTACTTC. It translates to CASSLVGSGETYEQYF.

V and J are TRBV9 and TRBJ2-3, with TRBD2 matching 7 bases. Per the germline V gene, CDR1 is SGDLS and CDR2 is YYNGEE. This CDR3 contains 14 residues. Unmatched junction bases numbered 3, after V lost 0 bases and J lost 5 bases. The CDR3 loop is CASSVDPGGDTQYF. CDR3 bases: TGTGCCAGCAGCGTAGACCCGGGGGGAGATACGCAGTATTTT.

The V gene is TRBV6-1, the J gene TRBJ1-5; 9 bases agree with TRBD1. Germline CDR1 and CDR2: MNHNS and SASEGT. V gave up 4 bases and J gave up 4 bases; unmatched junction bases: 8. The CDR3 runs 16 residues. The DNA of the CDR3 is TGTGCCAGCAGTGTCCAGGGGACAGGGAATAATCAGCCCCAGCATTTT. It codes for CASSVQGTGNNQPQHF.

V gene TRBV18 combines with J gene TRBJ2-7, with D possibly TRBD2 on 6 matching bases. Germline loops: CDR1 KGHSH, CDR2 LQKENI. V was clipped by 10 bases and J by 5 bases, with 18 bases between them. The CDR3 has 13 residues. CDR3 in amino acids: CATPPGGSHEQYV. The CDR3 nucleotides read TGTGCCACCCCACCCGGGGGAAGCCACGAGCAGTACGTC.

In its sample, this clone was seen a few times. V is TRBV19 and J is TRBJ2-2, with no clear D. CDR3 length: 14 amino acids. The germline V gene encodes CDR1 LNHDA and CDR2 SQIVND (reference sequence). Trimming pared 4 bases from V and 2 bases from J, leaving 8 bases between. The CDR3 loop is CASSSGFNTGELFF. The DNA of the CDR3 is TGTGCCAGTAGTAGTGGCTTTAACACCGGGGAGCTGTTTTTT.

The chain joins TRBV7-6 to TRBJ2-7, with D possibly matching TRBD1 (6 bases). CDR3 length: 14 residues. Germline V gene sequence: CDR1 SGHVS, CDR2 FNYEAQ. V was shortened by 0 bases and J by 6 bases, with 12 bases between the two germline ends. The chain's CDR3 is CASSLAAGVGEQYV. The CDR3, as DNA: TGTGCCAGCAGCTTAGCGGCAGGGGTTGGCGAGCAGTACGTC.

The V call is TRBV30, the J call TRBJ2-2; D perhaps matches TRBD1 (6 bases). CDR1 is GTSNPN and CDR2 is SVGIG in the germline V gene (reference sequence). Trimming took 2 bases from V and 9 from J, leaving 19 bases between them. The CDR3 consists of 15 residues. The CDR3 nucleotides are TGTGCCTGGAGTTTTATCGACAGGAACCATAGGGAGCTGTTTTTT. This translates into CAWSFIDRNHRELFF.

The genes are TRBV4-3 and TRBJ2-1; 9 nucleotides line up with TRBD1. This CDR3 spans 15 amino acids. The germline V gene has CDR1 LGHNA and CDR2 YSLEER. With V trimmed by 0 bases and J by 7 bases, 4 bases remained unmatched. The CDR3 nucleotides are TGCGCCAGCAGCCAAGACGGGGACAGGGTTAATGAGCAGTTCTTC. Amino acid sequence: CASSQDGDRVNEQFF.

The rearrangement joins TRBV28 to TRBJ1-2, with TRBD1 identical over 9 bases. Germline V gene data show CDR1 as MDHEN and CDR2 as SYDVKM. This CDR3 has 14 amino acids. V lost 5 bases, J lost 4 bases, and 5 bases stayed unmatched. CDR3 sequence: CASSRMTGGYGYTF. CDR3 DNA: TGTGCCAGCAGTCGGATGACAGGGGGCTATGGCTACACCTTC.

The rearrangement uses TRBV5-6 and TRBJ2-7; a possible D gene is TRBD2 (5 bases). Per germline, CDR1 SGHDT and CDR2 YYEEEE. The CDR3 sequence is 13 residues long. V lost 4 bases to trimming and J lost 0 bases, with 8 bases between them. CDR3 DNA sequence: TGTGCCAGCAGCCTGCGGGCCTCCTACGAGCAGTACTTC. It translates to CASSLRASYEQYF.

The gene calls are TRBV15 and TRBJ2-7, with D possibly being TRBD1 (6 bases). CDR3 length: 15 residues. Trimming removed 0 bases from V and 1 base from J, with 10 bases in between. Germline lookup yields CDR1 LNHNV and CDR2 YYDKDF (reference sequence). The CDR3 reads CATSREFGQSYEQYF. CDR3 DNA: TGTGCCACCAGCAGAGAGTTCGGACAGTCCTACGAGCAGTACTTC.

This clone was detected once. This rearrangement joins TRBV5-1 to TRBJ2-7, with 12 bases lining up with TRBD2. Trimming at V came to 0 bases and at J to 2 bases, leaving 6 bases not matched to a gene. Germline V CDR1 and CDR2: SGHRS, YFSETQ. The CDR3 is made up of 17 amino acids. The CDR3 here is CASSLDGLAGFTYEQYF. The CDR3 DNA sequence: TGCGCCAGCAGCTTGGATGGACTAGCGGGATTTACCTACGAGCAGTACTTC.